The clone carrying this TCR beta chain was recorded at least ten times. Its target is not known. The CDR3 covers 14 residues. The germline CDR1 and CDR2 sequences are MNHEY and SMNVEV (reference sequence). V lost 0 bases, J lost 5 bases, and 3 bases stayed unmatched. The data were obtained in a study of naive and memory T cell subsets. General observations from the study: Diversity fell and Gini index rose from naive through CM, EM, EMRA.

The beta constant-region primer was an equimolar mix of two oligonucleotides covering TRBC1 and TRBC2. Four rounds of PCR amplified the ligated cDNA using nested alpha and beta constant-region primers plus SP2. MiXCR, applied by TCRdb to the UMI-ligation and nested PCR reads, yields one record per CDR3 protein. The profile shows some 82,000 distinct CDR3 sequences, around 9% of them singletons. Specimen: naive CD8+ T cells from blood. V is TRBV27 and J is TRBJ1-2, with 7 bases that match TRBD1. The clonotype comes from a human donor in good health. The CDR3: CASSLSGQIYGYTF. The CDR3 nucleotides read TGTGCCAGCAGTTTATCGGGACAGATATATGGCTACACCTTC.